This TCR beta chain was identified during a study of identical twins (dated by TCRdb to 2016 to 2017). Turning to the overall study: The study deep-sequenced TCR alpha and beta repertoires from monozygotic twins, unrelated adults of various ages and cord blood to test whether fetal clonotypes persist. Replicate twin experiments were performed at different times using different library preparation protocols to rule out contamination.

The receptor library was made with 5' RACE. The sequencer was an Illumina HiSeq 2000. Template switching introduced a universal primer binding site; the final cDNA contained a unique molecular identifier, enabling accurate counting of TCR cDNA molecules. First-strand cDNA for TCR alpha and beta chains was synthesized from specific primers in the conserved constant-segment region. To control for contamination, each cDNA library was double barcoded with a SMART-Mk sample barcode plus Illumina barcodes. TruSeq adapter sequences, together with Illumina sample barcodes, were added in two successive PCR steps. Sequencing of the TCR alpha and beta cDNA libraries was done on the Illumina HiSeq platform using custom primers. Regarding the original processing steps: MiGEC was used to process raw reads and extract unique molecular identifiers, and MiXCR was used to find CDR3 positions. For each individual, recombination models were inferred using an EM algorithm with the repgenHMM and IGoR tools. Shared clonotypes were analyzed with the tcR package in R, and sharing was normalized by the product of cloneset sizes. To study raw recombination without the effects of thymic and clonal selection, out-of-frame nonproductive sequences were analyzed. TCRdb reprocessed the public reads (quality trimming at Q25 with fastp, clone calling with MiXCR) and kept in-frame beta chains. CDR3 protein duplicates are merged, each entry listing the most common genes and DNA. TCRdb's processing, not the authors', yielded these V and J calls. In all, the sample holds 450,000 or so distinct CDR3 sequences, and around a sixth of those were seen once. The biggest ten clones account for roughly 12% of the sample.

All donors were healthy Caucasians. The researchers also sequenced three unrelated adults who were not twins: a male aged 18 to 29, a male aged 50 to 60, and a female aged 50 to 60. Using Miltenyi CD45RO+ enrichment and human naive T-cell isolation kits, memory (CD45RO+) and naive T cells were isolated from PBMC. This clonotype has at least ten counts. There is no known antigen for this receptor. The input lacks base qualities; no much larger clone sits a single base away. General study outcomes and caveats: Fewer insertions were carried by abundant cord blood beta clonotypes, a similar but weaker trend appeared in young adult naive repertoires, and no such trend appeared in memory repertoires. Compared with coincidental sharing between unrelated individuals, out-of-frame TCR alpha sequences shared between twins showed an excess of sequences with low generation probability. A weaker excess of twin sharing was found in beta out-of-frame sequences because the signal-to-noise ratio was lowered by fewer shared sequences. In monozygotic twins, out-of-frame TCR alpha sharing was systematically underestimated by recombination models, although the models agreed with sharing between unrelated individuals. Zero-insertion analyses could be partly confounded by invariant T cells such as MAIT and iNKT, though diverse VJ usage argued against such confounding for most clonotypes. Because the same donors could not be followed over many years, the conclusions relied on cross-sectional statistical analysis.

Trimming at the junction amounts to 2 bases on V and 5 bases on J, and the germline ends lie 4 bases apart. The germline V gene yields MGHDK for CDR1 and SYGVNS for CDR2. Its CDR3 holds 13 amino acids, cysteine through phenylalanine. The CDR3 DNA has 39 bases and is translated from base 1. Recombination linked TRBV25-1 to TRBJ1-6, with the D gene uncertain. This clonotype originated in a man aged 45-65 years in good health. The specimen was naive T cells sorted from blood. The cell subset or site label corresponds to: cells isolated with a human naive T-cell isolation kit. The nucleotides read TGTGCCAGCAGTGAAGGGGATAATTCACCCCTCCACTTT. This is translated as CASSEGDNSPLHF.